The entry below describes one T cell receptor (beta chain). Its antigen is unidentified. Libraries were prepared by immunoSEQ multiplex PCR; TCRdb keeps only in-frame clonotypes and omits some of them. The data hold 130,000 to 150,000 clones, with around 91% observed a single time. This sample is drawn from a study of T cell responses to AZD1222 COVID-19 vaccine. Study-level results: Clonal diversity may have been underestimated in mostly white British donors.

With 4 bases removed from V and 0 bases from J, the gap between germline ends came to 10 bases. Per the germline V gene, CDR1 is MNHEY and CDR2 is SVGAGI. There are 15 residues in the CDR3. The source material was peripheral blood, sampled on day 0 of AZD1222 vaccination. V usage is TRBV6-5 and J usage is TRBJ1-5; D is unresolved. The TCR sequence derives from an adult in good health. CDR3 DNA sequence: TGTGCCAGCAGTTCAGGAGATAATAGCAATCAGCCCCAGCATTTT. Translated: CASSSGDNSNQPQHF.